Listed here are 23 T cell receptor beta chains from one sample, sequenced in a study of T cell responses to AZD1222 COVID-19 vaccine. The data were produced by immunoSEQ multiplex PCR, yet TCRdb's version contains in-frame clones alone and is incomplete. This table has 40,000 to 45,000 clones, about 78% appearing once. The sequenced sample was peripheral blood, obtained on day 0 of AZD1222 vaccination. These receptors were obtained from an adult in good health.

J is TRBJ2-7 and V is TRBV7-3; 8 positions match TRBD2. With 3 bases clipped from V and 2 bases from J, the junction kept 6 bases outside the gene matches. Per the germline V gene, CDR1 is SGHTA and CDR2 is FQGTGA. The CDR3 contains 15 residues. CDR3: CASSLGAGAAYEQYF. The CDR3 DNA is TGTGCCAGCAGCTTGGGAGCGGGGGCCGCCTACGAGCAGTACTTC.

J is TRBJ2-3 and V is TRBV29-1; TRBD1 matches 7 bases. CDR1 is SQVTM and CDR2 is ANQGSEA in the germline V gene. This CDR3 is 14 amino acids long. The trim removed 7 bases at V and 6 bases at J, leaving 13 bases unmatched. The CDR3 sequence: CSASPGQNTDTQYF. The CDR3 DNA reads TGCAGCGCTAGTCCGGGACAGAATACGGATACGCAGTATTTT.

This chain uses TRBV2 with TRBJ1-2; unclear D gene. The CDR3 totals 12 residues. Germline V gene sequence: CDR1 SNHLY, CDR2 FYNNEI. Trimming removed 1 base at V and 4 bases at J, with 4 bases between. In nucleotides, the CDR3 is TGTGCCAGCAGTGAAGAGGGCTATGGCTACACCTTC. It yields the protein CASSEEGYGYTF.

The CDR3 is CASGGSGGTDTQYF. For the CDR3, the DNA is TGTGCCAGCGGGGGTAGCGGGGGCACAGATACGCAGTATTTT. The chain joins TRBV2 to TRBJ2-3, with TRBD2 identical over 8 bases. The CDR3 spans 14 residues. Per the germline V gene, CDR1 is SNHLY and CDR2 is FYNNEI. With V trimmed by 8 bases and J by 1 base, 5 bases remained unmatched.

The chain couples TRBV5-6 to TRBJ1-4; weak D call: TRBD1 (5 bases). This CDR3 is built from 16 residues. Per germline, CDR1 SGHDT and CDR2 YYEEEE. The V end lost 1 base, the J end lost 4 bases, and 14 bases lay between the germline ends. The CDR3 loop is CASSLRGGQRNEKLFF. The CDR3 DNA sequence: TGTGCCAGCAGCTTGAGGGGTGGGCAGCGTAATGAAAAACTGTTTTTT.

The chain recombines TRBV28 with TRBJ1-6; tentatively, D is TRBD1 (6 bases). The germline V gene has CDR1 MDHEN and CDR2 SYDVKM. This CDR3 is 14 amino acids long. V was cut by 2 bases and J by 5 bases, with 7 bases left in between. The CDR3 protein is CASSLDRNNSPLHF. For the CDR3, the DNA is TGTGCCAGCAGTTTAGACAGGAATAATTCACCCCTCCACTTT. Full variable domain (missing parts from reference TRBV28 and TRBJ1-6): DVKVTQSSRYLVKRTGEKVFLECVQDMDHENMFWYRQDPGLGLRLIYFSYDVKMKEKGDIPEGYSVSREKKERFSLILESASTNQTSMYLCASSLDRNNSPLHFGNGTRLTVT.

This chain uses TRBV6-2 or TRBV6-3 with TRBJ2-4; possibly TRBD2 for D (6 bases). There are 15 residues in the CDR3. Trimming cost V 4 bases and J 4 bases, with 14 bases left between them. The V gene's germline CDR1 is MNHEY and CDR2 SVGEGT. The CDR3 DNA sequence: TGTGCCAGCAGTTGGCGGGGAGGTTCTAAAAACATTCAGTACTTC. Encoded protein: CASSWRGGSKNIQYF.

The chain couples TRBV6-5 to TRBJ1-6; tentative D call: TRBD1 (6 bases). V shed 2 bases and J shed 7 bases, with 9 bases lying between them. This CDR3 is 14 amino acids long. CDR1 and CDR2 from the germline V gene are MNHEY and SVGAGI. The CDR3 loop reads CASSYSRGNSPLHF. CDR3 nucleotides: TGTGCCAGCAGTTACAGCAGGGGCAATTCACCCCTCCACTTT.

The J gene is TRBJ2-1, the V gene TRBV7-2; the match to TRBD1 covers 9 bases. V shed 4 bases, J shed 9 bases, and the junction held 7 bases outside the gene matches. The CDR3 runs to 14 residues. Germline CDR1 is SGHTA and CDR2 is FQGNSA. CDR3 sequence: CASSSQGAGGEQFF. DNA of the CDR3: TGTGCCAGCAGCTCACAGGGGGCCGGAGGTGAGCAGTTCTTC.

The chain has TRBV6-5 and TRBJ1-6, with 11 bases matching TRBD1. Germline V lookup: CDR1 MNHEY, CDR2 SVGAGI. Trimming removed 6 bases from V and 6 bases from J; junction bases left unmatched: 4. CDR3 length: 15 residues. The chain's CDR3 is CASSTGQGVNSPLHF. As DNA, the CDR3 is TGTGCCAGCAGCACGGGACAGGGGGTTAATTCACCCCTCCACTTT.

The chain couples TRBV12-3 or TRBV12-4 to TRBJ2-7; D is undetermined. The CDR3 has 12 amino acids. The ends were cut back, 7 bases at V and 7 bases at J, with 14 bases in the middle. CDR3 in amino acids: CASTTNTAEQYF. As DNA, the CDR3 is TGTGCCAGCACGACAAACACAGCTGAGCAGTACTTC.

This rearrangement joins TRBV10-3 to TRBJ1-1, with TRBD1 matching over 11 bases. The germline V gene has CDR1 ENHRY and CDR2 SYGVKD. The CDR3 contains 16 residues. V lost 6 bases, J lost 0 bases, and 6 bases stayed unmatched. CDR3 region: CAIRKRTGGLNTEAFF. CDR3 in DNA: TGTGCCATCAGAAAAAGGACAGGGGGCTTGAACACTGAAGCTTTCTTT.

This chain links TRBV2 with TRBJ1-2, with no clear D. Germline V gives CDR1 SNHLY, CDR2 FYNNEI. The V gene lost 11 bases and the J gene lost 6 bases, with 19 bases spanning the gap. There are 13 residues in the CDR3. Here the CDR3 DNA reads TGTGCCCGCCGTTGGAGTTCGGGCCATGGCTACACCTTC. It yields the protein CARRWSSGHGYTF.

This clone was seen only a few times. This chain joins TRBV28 and TRBJ1-3; the D gene is possibly TRBD1 (5 bases). Germline lookup yields CDR1 MDHEN and CDR2 SYDVKM. With 5 bases removed from V and 3 bases from J, the gap between germline ends came to 17 bases. The CDR3 is 16 residues long. The CDR3 bases are TGTGCCAGCAGTACCGGTGGGGCTTATAGTGGAAACACCATATATTTT. Residues: CASSTGGAYSGNTIYF.

This chain links TRBV5-6 with TRBJ2-7, with D perhaps TRBD1 (7 bases). CDR3 length: 15 amino acids. CDR1 is SGHDT, CDR2 YYEEEE, per germline. V lost 0 bases and J 2 bases, leaving 12 bases between the germline ends. This CDR3 is CASSLGAGGTYEQYF. CDR3 nucleotide sequence: TGTGCCAGCAGCTTGGGGGCAGGGGGGACCTACGAGCAGTACTTC.

The chain couples TRBV7-9 to TRBJ1-3; D is unclear. V lost 1 base, J lost 4 bases, and 5 bases lay in between. The CDR3 has 13 amino acids. The germline gives CDR1 SEHNR, CDR2 FQNEAQ (reference sequence). The CDR3 sequence: CASSLETGNTIYF. CDR3 bases: TGTGCCAGCAGCTTAGAGACAGGAAACACCATATATTTT.

A few counts support this clone. The CDR3 DNA follows: TGTGCCGGGGACCGCGGGGGGGTCGTCACTGAAGCTTTCTTT. Residues: CAGDRGGVVTEAFF. The V gene is TRBV6-5, the J gene TRBJ1-1; TRBD1 might be the D (5 bases). This CDR3 is 14 amino acids long. V lost 11 bases and J lost 4, with 20 bases in between. In germline, CDR1 is MNHEY, CDR2 SVGAGI.

This clone appeared a few times. The chain recombines TRBV7-9 with TRBJ1-1; D gene ambiguous. This CDR3 has 16 residues. Trimming took 7 bases from V and 4 from J, leaving 22 bases between them. CDR1 and CDR2 from the germline V gene are SEHNR and FQNEAQ (reference sequence). The CDR3 sequence: CASILGDFPRVTEAFF. CDR3 sequence (DNA): TGTGCCAGCATCCTCGGGGATTTCCCACGGGTCACTGAAGCTTTCTTT.

The V and J genes are TRBV6-5 and TRBJ1-2; maybe TRBD1 (6 bases). Trimming left V 3 bases short and J 7 bases short, with 12 bases between. Germline CDR1 MNHEY, CDR2 SVGAGI. The CDR3 has 13 amino acids. CDR3 region: CASSYKQGLGYTF. The CDR3 nucleotides are TGTGCCAGCAGTTATAAACAGGGCCTTGGCTACACCTTC.

The chain combines TRBV9 with TRBJ2-1, with D possibly matching TRBD2 (6 bases). Trimming pared 5 bases from V and 0 bases from J, leaving 12 bases between. There are 15 residues in the CDR3. Germline lookup yields CDR1 SGDLS and CDR2 YYNGEE. In DNA, the CDR3 is TGTGCCAGCAGATCGGGACTGAGCTCCTACAATGAGCAGTTCTTC. Its translation is CASRSGLSSYNEQFF.

The chain has TRBV19 and TRBJ1-5; TRBD1 matches 9 bases. V dropped 6 bases and J dropped 4; count of bases not matched to a gene: 4. CDR3 length equals 14 residues. CDR1 LNHDA and CDR2 SQIVND come from the germline V gene (reference sequence). CDR3 amino acids: CASSQTGGNQPQHF. In DNA form, the CDR3 reads TGTGCCAGTAGCCAGACAGGGGGAAATCAGCCCCAGCATTTT.

The chain is built from TRBV28 and TRBJ2-5; D gene uncertain. The CDR3 extends over 12 amino acids. Germline loops: CDR1 MDHEN, CDR2 SYDVKM. V lost 6 bases and J lost 5, with 10 bases in between. The CDR3 region has the DNA TGTGCCAGCAGGGACCGCGGCGAGACCCAGTACTTC. It encodes CASRDRGETQYF.

CDR3 sequence: CASSQQSSGNTIYF. The CDR3 DNA reads as TGTGCCAGCAGTCAGCAGAGCTCTGGAAACACCATATATTTT. The chain uses TRBV9 and TRBJ1-3; D unresolved. Germline V CDR1 and CDR2: SGDLS, YYNGEE. This CDR3 region has 14 residues. V lost 5 bases to trimming and J lost 0 bases, with 9 bases between them.